A selection of T cell receptor beta chains follows, all from one sample in a study of cytotoxic CD8 clonotypes in ibrutinib-treated CLL. Sequencing used immunoSEQ multiplex PCR; TCRdb keeps in-frame clones, though not all of them. The data show about 160,000 clones, about 84% seen once. The starting material was PBMCs, obtained after 24 months of ibrutinib treatment. These receptors originate from a human donor with chronic lymphocytic leukemia. CDR3s include the opening cysteine and the closing phenylalanine or tryptophan. Each record gives: D gene, clone size, V gene, J gene, CDR3 protein, CDR3 DNA. The D gene is left open where the match is weak. Size values are once, few and many counts, or a class for expanded clones, and some rows have none.

D gene: .
clone size: .
V gene: TRBV18
J gene: TRBJ1-6
CDR3 protein: CASSHVRPTGRGLYNSPLHF
CDR3 DNA: TGTGCCAGCTCGCACGTCCGACCTACGGGGCGCGGGCTCTATAATTCACCCCTCCACTTT

D gene: TRBD1
clone size: .
V gene: TRBV27
J gene: TRBJ2-7
CDR3 protein: CASSFRTGGLGEQYF
CDR3 DNA: TGTGCCAGCAGTTTTCGGACAGGGGGGCTGGGGGAGCAGTACTTC

D gene: .
clone size: .
V gene: TRBV30
J gene: TRBJ1-4
CDR3 protein: CAWESGVTNEKLFF
CDR3 DNA: TGTGCCTGGGAGTCAGGGGTAACTAATGAAAAACTGTTTTTT

D gene: TRBD1
clone size: .
V gene: TRBV9
J gene: TRBJ1-4
CDR3 protein: CASSAGQGREKLFF
CDR3 DNA: TGTGCCAGCAGCGCGGGACAGGGCCGGGAAAAACTGTTTTTT

D gene: .
clone size: .
V gene: TRBV5-4
J gene: TRBJ1-1
CDR3 protein: CASSLAFGSNTEAFF
CDR3 DNA: TGTGCCAGCAGCTTGGCCTTCGGGAGCAACACTGAAGCTTTCTTT

D gene: TRBD1
clone size: few
V gene: TRBV7-2
J gene: TRBJ2-5
CDR3 protein: CASSPEGQLQETQYF
CDR3 DNA: TGTGCCAGCAGCCCTGAGGGACAGCTCCAAGAGACCCAGTACTTC

D gene: TRBD1
clone size: once
V gene: TRBV9
J gene: TRBJ2-7
CDR3 protein: CASSLGQRTGLYEQYF
CDR3 DNA: TGTGCCAGCAGCCTAGGGCAGAGGACAGGGCTCTACGAGCAGTACTTC

D gene: TRBD1
clone size: .
V gene: TRBV28
J gene: TRBJ1-1
CDR3 protein: CASSRPGGSTEAFF
CDR3 DNA: TGTGCCAGCAGCCGACCAGGGGGCAGCACTGAAGCTTTCTTT

D gene: TRBD2
clone size: .
V gene: TRBV11-1
J gene: TRBJ2-7
CDR3 protein: CASSTSGRAYEQYF
CDR3 DNA: TGTGCCAGCAGCACTAGCGGGAGGGCATACGAGCAGTACTTC

D gene: .
clone size: .
V gene: TRBV6-6
J gene: TRBJ1-4
CDR3 protein: CASSPSYEKLFF
CDR3 DNA: TGTGCCAGCAGCCCCTCGTACGAAAAACTGTTTTTT

D gene: TRBD1
clone size: .
V gene: TRBV6-6
J gene: TRBJ2-7
CDR3 protein: CASSSTGGVGEQYF
CDR3 DNA: TGTGCCAGCAGTTCCACAGGGGGCGTAGGCGAGCAGTACTTC

D gene: TRBD2
clone size: .
V gene: TRBV5-1
J gene: TRBJ2-1
CDR3 protein: CASSFQGLASYNEQFF
CDR3 DNA: TGCGCCAGCAGCTTCCAAGGACTAGCGTCCTACAATGAGCAGTTCTTC

D gene: .
clone size: few
V gene: TRBV29-1
J gene: TRBJ1-1
CDR3 protein: CSVNRLNTEAFF
CDR3 DNA: TGCAGCGTAAACAGGTTAAACACTGAAGCTTTCTTT

D gene: .
clone size: .
V gene: TRBV5-1
J gene: TRBJ2-3
CDR3 protein: CASSLGETSTDTQYF
CDR3 DNA: TGCGCCAGCAGCTTAGGGGAGACTAGCACAGATACGCAGTATTTT

D gene: .
clone size: .
V gene: TRBV18
J gene: TRBJ1-5
CDR3 protein: CASSPDRDQPQHF
CDR3 DNA: TGTGCCAGCTCACCAGATCGGGATCAGCCCCAGCATTTT

D gene: .
clone size: .
V gene: TRBV6-5
J gene: TRBJ1-2
CDR3 protein: CASRPSGSNYGYTF
CDR3 DNA: TGTGCCAGCAGACCGTCCGGTTCTAACTATGGCTACACCTTC

D gene: .
clone size: .
V gene: TRBV7-8
J gene: TRBJ2-7
CDR3 protein: CASSLVGQNYLSHEQYF
CDR3 DNA: TGTGCCAGCAGCTTAGTGGGTCAGAATTACCTCTCGCACGAGCAGTACTTC

D gene: TRBD1
clone size: .
V gene: TRBV5-4
J gene: TRBJ2-5
CDR3 protein: CASSLRQGRETQYF
CDR3 DNA: TGTGCCAGCAGCCTTCGACAGGGTCGGGAGACCCAGTACTTC

D gene: TRBD1
clone size: .
V gene: TRBV7-9
J gene: TRBJ1-1
CDR3 protein: CASRGGTGLNTEAFF
CDR3 DNA: TGTGCCAGCAGGGGCGGGACAGGGCTGAACACTGAAGCTTTCTTT

D gene: .
clone size: .
V gene: TRBV21-1
J gene: TRBJ2-7
CDR3 protein: CASSHIAGENSYEQYF
CDR3 DNA: TGTGCCAGCAGCCATATAGCGGGGGAAAACTCCTACGAGCAGTACTTC

D gene: .
clone size: .
V gene: TRBV30
J gene: TRBJ2-7
CDR3 protein: CAWSPFSGLPYEQYF
CDR3 DNA: TGTGCCTGGAGCCCCTTTAGCGGTCTGCCTTACGAGCAGTACTTC

D gene: .
clone size: once
V gene: TRBV13
J gene: TRBJ2-3
CDR3 protein: CASSEAADTQYF
CDR3 DNA: TGTGCCAGCAGCGAAGCGGCAGATACGCAGTATTTT

D gene: TRBD1
clone size: .
V gene: TRBV20-1
J gene: TRBJ2-4
CDR3 protein: CSAKQDRGRYF
CDR3 DNA: TGCAGTGCTAAGCAGGACAGGGGCAGGTACTTC

D gene: TRBD1
clone size: .
V gene: TRBV2
J gene: TRBJ1-5
CDR3 protein: CASSRQGARQPQHF
CDR3 DNA: TGTGCCAGCAGCCGACAGGGGGCACGGCAGCCCCAGCATTTT

D gene: .
clone size: .
V gene: TRBV2
J gene: TRBJ1-1
CDR3 protein: CASSMDGNTEAFF
CDR3 DNA: TGTGCCAGCAGCATGGACGGGAACACTGAAGCTTTCTTT

D gene: .
clone size: .
V gene: TRBV27
J gene: TRBJ2-7
CDR3 protein: CASKAQGRVHEQYF
CDR3 DNA: TGTGCCAGCAAAGCCCAGGGGAGGGTCCACGAGCAGTACTTC

D gene: .
clone size: .
V gene: TRBV5-1
J gene: TRBJ2-1
CDR3 protein: CASSLGDGGNEQFF
CDR3 DNA: TGCGCCAGCAGCTTGGGTGACGGTGGGAATGAGCAGTTCTTC

D gene: .
clone size: .
V gene: TRBV7-3
J gene: TRBJ2-2
CDR3 protein: CASSQTENTGELFF
CDR3 DNA: TGTGCCAGCAGCCAGACAGAGAACACCGGGGAGCTGTTTTTT

D gene: .
clone size: .
V gene: TRBV9
J gene: TRBJ2-2
CDR3 protein: CASSGNLVSAGELFF
CDR3 DNA: TGTGCCAGCAGCGGGAATCTAGTAAGCGCCGGGGAGCTGTTTTTT

D gene: .
clone size: .
V gene: TRBV19
J gene: TRBJ1-2
CDR3 protein: CASSIGFGTNYGYTF
CDR3 DNA: TGTGCCAGTAGTATCGGGTTTGGGACCAACTATGGCTACACCTTC

D gene: .
clone size: .
V gene: TRBV19
J gene: TRBJ1-6
CDR3 protein: CASTDRSSYNSPLHF
CDR3 DNA: TGTGCCAGTACCGACAGGAGCTCCTATAATTCACCCCTCCACTTT

D gene: TRBD2
clone size: .
V gene: TRBV7-2
J gene: TRBJ2-1
CDR3 protein: CASSPRRGVAGGRVNEQFF
CDR3 DNA: TGTGCCAGCAGCCCCCGGAGAGGGGTAGCGGGGGGGCGGGTCAATGAGCAGTTCTTC

D gene: TRBD1
clone size: few
V gene: TRBV28
J gene: TRBJ2-2
CDR3 protein: CASRPLGTANTGELFF
CDR3 DNA: TGTGCCAGCAGACCGCTCGGGACAGCGAACACCGGGGAGCTGTTTTTT

D gene: TRBD1
clone size: .
V gene: TRBV9
J gene: TRBJ2-2
CDR3 protein: CASSDRGPGELFF
CDR3 DNA: TGTGCCAGCAGCGACAGGGGTCCCGGGGAGCTGTTTTTT

D gene: .
clone size: .
V gene: TRBV4-2
J gene: TRBJ2-3
CDR3 protein: CASSQTSSDTQYF
CDR3 DNA: TGTGCCAGCAGCCAGACTAGTTCAGATACGCAGTATTTT

D gene: TRBD1
clone size: .
V gene: TRBV30
J gene: TRBJ2-5
CDR3 protein: CAWSVLQGAAQYF
CDR3 DNA: TGTGCCTGGAGTGTACTACAGGGGGCGGCCCAGTACTTC

D gene: TRBD2
clone size: .
V gene: TRBV2
J gene: TRBJ2-7
CDR3 protein: CVGGLAGNLQSYEQYF
CDR3 DNA: TGTGTGGGGGGACTAGCGGGAAACTTGCAATCCTACGAGCAGTACTTC

D gene: .
clone size: .
V gene: TRBV6-1
J gene: TRBJ2-1
CDR3 protein: CASSEVQDNEQFF
CDR3 DNA: TGTGCCAGCAGTGAAGTACAGGACAATGAGCAGTTCTTC

D gene: .
clone size: .
V gene: TRBV5-1
J gene: TRBJ1-1
CDR3 protein: CASSPFAGRETEAFF
CDR3 DNA: TGCGCCAGCAGCCCATTCGCGGGGCGGGAGACTGAAGCTTTCTTT

D gene: .
clone size: .
V gene: TRBV19
J gene: TRBJ1-5
CDR3 protein: CASNSDTNQPQHF
CDR3 DNA: TGTGCCAGTAACTCCGACACCAATCAGCCCCAGCATTTT

D gene: .
clone size: .
V gene: TRBV19
J gene: TRBJ1-2
CDR3 protein: CASYTERGHNYGYTF
CDR3 DNA: TGTGCCAGCTACACGGAAAGGGGCCACAACTATGGCTACACCTTC

D gene: .
clone size: once
V gene: TRBV6-5
J gene: TRBJ2-6
CDR3 protein: CASSYSKAAGANVLTF
CDR3 DNA: TGTGCCAGCAGTTACTCGAAGGCAGCTGGGGCCAACGTCCTGACTTTC

D gene: .
clone size: .
V gene: TRBV6-5
J gene: TRBJ1-1
CDR3 protein: CASSYSSTEAFF
CDR3 DNA: TGTGCCAGCAGTTACTCGTCCACTGAAGCTTTCTTT

D gene: TRBD2
clone size: .
V gene: TRBV10-3
J gene: TRBJ2-5
CDR3 protein: CAISDRLAGGETQYF
CDR3 DNA: TGTGCCATCAGTGACAGGCTAGCGGGAGGAGAGACCCAGTACTTC

D gene: .
clone size: .
V gene: TRBV5-4
J gene: TRBJ2-3
CDR3 protein: CASSLTLEEDTQYF
CDR3 DNA: TGTGCCAGCAGCTTGACCTTGGAGGAAGATACGCAGTATTTT

D gene: .
clone size: .
V gene: TRBV4-3
J gene: TRBJ2-7
CDR3 protein: CASSQEGIAYEQYF
CDR3 DNA: TGCGCCAGCAGCCAAGAGGGGATAGCCTACGAGCAGTACTTC